This T cell receptor (beta chain) was profiled in a study of Ad26.COV2.S vaccination and SARS-CoV-2 variants. About the study: Vaccine-arm donor from the placebo-controlled COV1001 Ad26.COV2.S trial. The study gave Ad26.COV2.S intramuscularly, once or twice 56 days apart.

Treatment given: over 15 received Ad26.COV2.S at low or high dose, single or two shots; several received placebo; per-sample allocation not given. On day 63 after the first injection, vaccine and placebo recipients gave samples. Boston provided a donor who was an adult aged 18-55 years. Study findings and constraints: Marked by substantial breadth, spike-specific CD8+ and CD4+ T cell responses were reportedly seen after vaccination.

TCRdb's copy holds only in-frame clones and misses some; the assay was immunoSEQ multiplex PCR. The sample contains about 320,000 clones, just over 85% of which appear only once. In the case of this clone: What it binds is not known.

Sequencing used peripheral blood, obtained in a trial of Ad26.COV2.S vaccine versus placebo. The sequence was obtained from a person aged 18 to 59 who received the Ad26.COV2.S COVID-19 vaccine or a placebo.

The CDR3: CAWNRDWTGGRIRYGYTF. The CDR3 DNA reads TGTGCCTGGAATCGGGACTGGACAGGGGGCCGAATACGCTATGGCTACACCTTC. The genes are TRBV30 and TRBJ1-2; 11 bases are shared with TRBD1. In germline, CDR1 is GTSNPN, CDR2 SVGIG (reference sequence). This CDR3 has 18 amino acids. V lost 4 bases, J lost 4 bases, and 17 bases stayed unmatched.